What follows are 3 T cell receptor beta chains derived from one specimen sequenced in a study of T-cell memory formation after mild COVID-19. Each CDR3 protein gets one entry after TCRdb re-called the 5' RACE reads with MiXCR. The sample has 500,000 to 650,000 distinct CDR3 sequences; less than 25% are singletons. Input material: PBMCs or a T cell subset sorted from them (not recorded which). The receptors were gathered from an adult woman who had mild COVID-19 (a few samples of this study predate the infection). Cell type and time point are not known.

This clonotype was detected only a few times. This sequence joins TRBV12-3 or TRBV12-4 and TRBJ2-7; D not certain. The V end lost 6 bases, the J end lost 0 bases, and 12 bases lay between the germline ends. The CDR3 length is 14 residues. The CDR3 loop reads CASRPSFSSYEQYF. The CDR3 DNA follows: TGTGCCAGCAGACCGAGCTTTTCCTCCTACGAGCAGTACTTC.

This sequence joins TRBV24-1 and TRBJ1-5, with 8 bases matching TRBD1. V lost 4 bases, J lost 2 bases, and 6 bases stayed unmatched. The CDR3 is 16 amino acids. Germline V lookup: CDR1 KGHDR, CDR2 SFDVKD. CDR3 region: CATSDPGGPGNQPQHF. The CDR3 coding sequence is TGTGCCACCAGTGACCCAGGGGGCCCGGGCAATCAGCCCCAGCATTTT.

The chain links TRBV9 to TRBJ2-7; D is uncertain. V was clipped by 0 bases and J by 6 bases, with 10 bases between them. The CDR3 runs to 13 residues. Germline V lookup: CDR1 SGDLS, CDR2 YYNGEE. CDR3 protein: CASSVAEATEQYF. The CDR3 DNA is TGTGCCAGCAGCGTAGCTGAGGCAACCGAGCAGTACTTC.